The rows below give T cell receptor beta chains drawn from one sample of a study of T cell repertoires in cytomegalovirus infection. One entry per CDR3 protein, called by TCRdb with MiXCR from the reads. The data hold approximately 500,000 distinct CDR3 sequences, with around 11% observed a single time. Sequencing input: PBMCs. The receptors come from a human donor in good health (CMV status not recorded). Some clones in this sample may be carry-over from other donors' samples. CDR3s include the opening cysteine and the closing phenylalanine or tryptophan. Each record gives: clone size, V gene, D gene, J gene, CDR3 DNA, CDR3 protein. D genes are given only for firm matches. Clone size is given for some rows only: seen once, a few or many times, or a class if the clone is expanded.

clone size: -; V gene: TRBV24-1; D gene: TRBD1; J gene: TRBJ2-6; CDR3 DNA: TGTGCCACCAGTGATCCGGGGACAGGGGCTCGAGCTGGGGCCAACGTCCTGACTTTC; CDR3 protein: CATSDPGTGARAGANVLTF
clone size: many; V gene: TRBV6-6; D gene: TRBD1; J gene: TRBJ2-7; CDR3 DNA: TGTGCCAGCAGCTTGGACAGGAGCGGCGGTTACGAGCAGTACTTC; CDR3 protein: CASSLDRSGGYEQYF
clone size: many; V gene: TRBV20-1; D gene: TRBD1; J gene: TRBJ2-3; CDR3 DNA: TGCAGTGCTAACCCCCGGGACAGGCGAACAGATACGCAGTATTTT; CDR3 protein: CSANPRDRRTDTQYF
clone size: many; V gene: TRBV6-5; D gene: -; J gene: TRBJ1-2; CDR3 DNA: TGTGCCAGCTCCCGGGGGCCGGATGGCTACACCTTC; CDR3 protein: CASSRGPDGYTF
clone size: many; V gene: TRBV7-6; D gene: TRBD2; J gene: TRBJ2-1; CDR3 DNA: TGTGCCAGCAGCTCCCCGGCGGGAGCCTACAATGAGCAGTTCTTC; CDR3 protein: CASSSPAGAYNEQFF
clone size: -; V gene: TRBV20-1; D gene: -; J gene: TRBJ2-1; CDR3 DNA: TGCAGTCCTAAGGGCCGTCGCAGGGAGCAGTTCTTC; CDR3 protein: CSPKGRRREQFF
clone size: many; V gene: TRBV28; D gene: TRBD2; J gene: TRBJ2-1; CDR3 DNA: TGTGCCAGCAGTTTACCAGTTGGTAGCGGGAACAATGAGCAGTTCTTC; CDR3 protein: CASSLPVGSGNNEQFF
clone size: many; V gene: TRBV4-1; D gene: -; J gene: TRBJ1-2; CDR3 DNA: TGCGCCAGCAGCCAAGTCGGCGGAACAGCCCGCTATGGCTACACCTTC; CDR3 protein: CASSQVGGTARYGYTF
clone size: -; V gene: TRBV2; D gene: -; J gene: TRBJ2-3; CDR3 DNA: TGTGCCAGCAGTGAATCCGAGAGCACAGATACGCAGTATTTT; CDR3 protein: CASSESESTDTQYF
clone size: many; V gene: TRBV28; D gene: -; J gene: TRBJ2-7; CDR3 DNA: TGTGCCAGCAAACTCCCGGGCTACGAGCAGTACTTC; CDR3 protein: CASKLPGYEQYF
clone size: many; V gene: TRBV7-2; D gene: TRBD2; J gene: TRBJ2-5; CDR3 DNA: TGTGCCAGCAGCTTAGCGGCGGGGGGCCAAGAGACCCAGTACTTC; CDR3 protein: CASSLAAGGQETQYF
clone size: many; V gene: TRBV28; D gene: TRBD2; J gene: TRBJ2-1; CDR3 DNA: TGTGCCAGCAGCCAACGGACTAGCGGCTTCTACAATGAGCAGTTCTTC; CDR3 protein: CASSQRTSGFYNEQFF
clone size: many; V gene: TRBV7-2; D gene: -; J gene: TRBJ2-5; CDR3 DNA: TGTGCCAGCACCTATGTTGAGACCCAGTACTTC; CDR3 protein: CASTYVETQYF
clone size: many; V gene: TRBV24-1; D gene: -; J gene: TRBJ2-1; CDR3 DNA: TGTGCCACCAGTGACACAGGGTACCCCTACAATGAGCAGTTCTTC; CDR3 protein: CATSDTGYPYNEQFF